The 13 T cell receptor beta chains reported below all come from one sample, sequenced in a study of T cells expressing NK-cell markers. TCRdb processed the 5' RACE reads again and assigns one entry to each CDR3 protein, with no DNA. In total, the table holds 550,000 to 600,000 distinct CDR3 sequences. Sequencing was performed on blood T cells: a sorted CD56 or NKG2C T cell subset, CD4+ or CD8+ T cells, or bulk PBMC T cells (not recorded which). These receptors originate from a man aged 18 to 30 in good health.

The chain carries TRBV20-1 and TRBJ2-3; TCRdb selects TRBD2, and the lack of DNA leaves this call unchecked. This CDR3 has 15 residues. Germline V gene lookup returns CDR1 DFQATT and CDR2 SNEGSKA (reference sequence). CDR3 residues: CSALRPGLETDTQYF.

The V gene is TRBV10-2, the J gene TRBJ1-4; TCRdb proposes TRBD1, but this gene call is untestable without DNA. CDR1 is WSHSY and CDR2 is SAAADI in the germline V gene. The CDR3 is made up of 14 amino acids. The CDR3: CASSWGAPREKLFF.

CDR3 in amino acids: CASSLRVNTGELFF. The chain has TRBV28 and TRBJ2-2. This CDR3 has 14 amino acids. Germline V gives CDR1 MDHEN, CDR2 SYDVKM.

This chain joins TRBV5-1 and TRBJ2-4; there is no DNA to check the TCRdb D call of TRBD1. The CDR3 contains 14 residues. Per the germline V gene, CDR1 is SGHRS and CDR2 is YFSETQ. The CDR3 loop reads CASSFTGGRDIQYF.

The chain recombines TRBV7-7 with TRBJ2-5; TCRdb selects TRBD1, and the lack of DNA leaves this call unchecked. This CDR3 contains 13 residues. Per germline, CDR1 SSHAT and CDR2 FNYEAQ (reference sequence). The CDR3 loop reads CASSPSGAETQYF. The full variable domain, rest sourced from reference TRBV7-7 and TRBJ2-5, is GAGVSQSPRYKVTKRGQDVTLRCDPISSHATLYWYQQALGQGPEFLTYFNYEAQPDKSGLPSDRFSAERPEGSISTLTIQRTEQRDSAMYRCASSPSGAETQYFGPGTRLLVL.

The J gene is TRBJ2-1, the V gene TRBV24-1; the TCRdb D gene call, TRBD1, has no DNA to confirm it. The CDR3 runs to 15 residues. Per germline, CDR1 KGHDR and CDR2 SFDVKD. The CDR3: CATSDSRGVRNEQFF.

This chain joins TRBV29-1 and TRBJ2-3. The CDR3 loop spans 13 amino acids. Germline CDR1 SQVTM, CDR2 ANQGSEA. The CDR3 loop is CSVRRTDTDTQYF.

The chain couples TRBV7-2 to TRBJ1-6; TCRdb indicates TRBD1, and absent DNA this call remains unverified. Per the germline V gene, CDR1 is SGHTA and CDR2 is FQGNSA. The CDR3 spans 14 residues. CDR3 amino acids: CASSSGRLNSPLHF. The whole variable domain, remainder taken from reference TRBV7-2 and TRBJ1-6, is GAGVSQSPSNKVTEKGKDVELRCDPISGHTALYWYRQSLGQGLEFLIYFQGNSAPDKSGLPSDRFSAERTGGSVSTLTIQRTQQEDSAVYLCASSSGRLNSPLHFGNGTRLTVT.

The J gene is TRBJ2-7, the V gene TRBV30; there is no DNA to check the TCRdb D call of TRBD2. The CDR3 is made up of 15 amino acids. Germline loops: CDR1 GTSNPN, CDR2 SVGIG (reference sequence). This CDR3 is CAWSNTGLALYEQYF.

The CDR3 is CSVTRPGQGSPGELFF. V and J are TRBV29-1 and TRBJ2-2; TCRdb's assignment of TRBD1 cannot be checked, as there is no DNA. The CDR3 runs to 16 residues. Germline CDR1 SQVTM, CDR2 ANQGSEA.

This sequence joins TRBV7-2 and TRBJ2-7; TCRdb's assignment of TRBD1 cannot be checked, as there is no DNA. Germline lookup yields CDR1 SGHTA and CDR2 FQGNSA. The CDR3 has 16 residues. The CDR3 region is CASSPHSGQGQYEQYF.

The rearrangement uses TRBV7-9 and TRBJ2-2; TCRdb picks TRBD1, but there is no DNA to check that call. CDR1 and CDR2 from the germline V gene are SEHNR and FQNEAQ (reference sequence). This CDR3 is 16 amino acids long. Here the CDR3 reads CASSSNRGRSTGELFF.

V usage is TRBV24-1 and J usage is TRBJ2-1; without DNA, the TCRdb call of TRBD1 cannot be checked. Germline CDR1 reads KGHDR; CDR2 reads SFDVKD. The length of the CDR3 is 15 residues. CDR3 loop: CATSDQGRTHNEQFF.